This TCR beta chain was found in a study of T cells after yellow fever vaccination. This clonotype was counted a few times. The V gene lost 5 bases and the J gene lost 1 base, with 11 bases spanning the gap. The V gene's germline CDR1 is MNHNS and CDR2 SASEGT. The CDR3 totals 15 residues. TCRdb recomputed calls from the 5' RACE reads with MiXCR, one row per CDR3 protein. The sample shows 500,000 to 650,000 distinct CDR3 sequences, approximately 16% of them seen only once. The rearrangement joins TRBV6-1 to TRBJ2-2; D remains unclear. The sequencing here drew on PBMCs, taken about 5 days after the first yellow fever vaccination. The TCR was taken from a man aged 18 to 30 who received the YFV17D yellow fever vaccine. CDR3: CASSSLRRNTGELFF. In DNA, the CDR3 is TGTGCCAGCAGTAGTCTTCGCAGGAACACCGGGGAGCTGTTTTTT.